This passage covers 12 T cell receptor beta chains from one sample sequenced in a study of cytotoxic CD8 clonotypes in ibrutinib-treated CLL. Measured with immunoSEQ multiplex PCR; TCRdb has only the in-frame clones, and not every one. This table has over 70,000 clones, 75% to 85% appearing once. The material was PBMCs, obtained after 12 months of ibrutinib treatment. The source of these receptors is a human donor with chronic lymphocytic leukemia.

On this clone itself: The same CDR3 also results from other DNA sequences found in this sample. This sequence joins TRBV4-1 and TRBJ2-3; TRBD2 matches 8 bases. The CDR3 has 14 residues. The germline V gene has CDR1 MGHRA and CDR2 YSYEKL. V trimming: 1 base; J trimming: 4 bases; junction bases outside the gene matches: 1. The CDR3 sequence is CASSQGLAPDTQYF. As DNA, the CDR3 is TGCGCCAGCAGCCAAGGACTAGCGCCAGATACGCAGTATTTT.

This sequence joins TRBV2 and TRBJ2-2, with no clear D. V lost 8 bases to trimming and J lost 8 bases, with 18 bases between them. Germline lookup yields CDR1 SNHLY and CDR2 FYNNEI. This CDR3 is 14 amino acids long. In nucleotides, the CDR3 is TGTGCCAGCCGCGCCGGTGGGTTCGTGGGGGAGCTGTTTTTT. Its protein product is CASRAGGFVGELFF.

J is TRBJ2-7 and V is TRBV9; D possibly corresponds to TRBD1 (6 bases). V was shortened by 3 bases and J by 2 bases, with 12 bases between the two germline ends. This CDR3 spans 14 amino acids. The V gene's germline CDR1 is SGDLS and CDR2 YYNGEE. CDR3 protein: CASSAEGVPYEQYF. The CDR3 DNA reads TGTGCCAGCAGCGCCGAGGGGGTGCCCTACGAGCAGTACTTC.

The CDR3 DNA sequence: TGTGCCAGCAGTCTACCCCCCGGGCGGGCGACCTCCTACGAGCAGTACTTC. It specifies CASSLPPGRATSYEQYF. The rearrangement joins TRBV28 to TRBJ2-7, with D possibly matching TRBD2 (5 bases). The V end lost 5 bases, the J end lost 0 bases, and 20 bases lay between the germline ends. CDR3 length: 17 amino acids. Germline assignment: CDR1 MDHEN and CDR2 SYDVKM.

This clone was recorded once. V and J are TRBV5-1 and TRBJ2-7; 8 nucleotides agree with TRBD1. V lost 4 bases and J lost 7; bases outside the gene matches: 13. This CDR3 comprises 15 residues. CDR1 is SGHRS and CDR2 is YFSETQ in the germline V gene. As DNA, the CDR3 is TGCGCCAGCAGCACCCAGGGGGCCCCCCGAGAGGAGCAGTACTTC. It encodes CASSTQGAPREEQYF.

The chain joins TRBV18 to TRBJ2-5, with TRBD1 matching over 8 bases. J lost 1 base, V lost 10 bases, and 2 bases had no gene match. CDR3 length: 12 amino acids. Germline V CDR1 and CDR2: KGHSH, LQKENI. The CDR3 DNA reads TGTGCCACGACAGGGGCCCAAGAGACCCAGTACTTC. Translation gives CATTGAQETQYF. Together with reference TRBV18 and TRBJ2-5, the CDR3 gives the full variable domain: NAGVMQNPRHLVRRRGQEARLRCSPMKGHSHVYWYRQLPEEGLKFMVYLQKENIIDESGMPKERFSAEFPKEGPSILRIQQVVRGDSAAYFCATTGAQETQYFGPGTRLLVL.

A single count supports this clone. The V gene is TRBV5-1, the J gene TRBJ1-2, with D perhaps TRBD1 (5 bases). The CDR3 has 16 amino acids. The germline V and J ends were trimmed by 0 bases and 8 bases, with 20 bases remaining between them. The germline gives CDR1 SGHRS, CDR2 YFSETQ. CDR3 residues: CASSLGGAGQRGGYTF. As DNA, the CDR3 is TGCGCCAGCAGCTTGGGAGGGGCGGGCCAGAGGGGCGGCTACACCTTC.

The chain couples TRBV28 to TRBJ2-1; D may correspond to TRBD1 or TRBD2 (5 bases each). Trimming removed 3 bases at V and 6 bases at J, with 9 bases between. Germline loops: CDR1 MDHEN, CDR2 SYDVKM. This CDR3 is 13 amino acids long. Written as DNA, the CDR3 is TGTGCCAGCAGTTTGGGGGTCCGCAATGAGCAGTTCTTC. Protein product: CASSLGVRNEQFF. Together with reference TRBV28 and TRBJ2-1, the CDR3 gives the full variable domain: DVKVTQSSRYLVKRTGEKVFLECVQDMDHENMFWYRQDPGLGLRLIYFSYDVKMKEKGDIPEGYSVSREKKERFSLILESASTNQTSMYLCASSLGVRNEQFFGPGTRLTVL.

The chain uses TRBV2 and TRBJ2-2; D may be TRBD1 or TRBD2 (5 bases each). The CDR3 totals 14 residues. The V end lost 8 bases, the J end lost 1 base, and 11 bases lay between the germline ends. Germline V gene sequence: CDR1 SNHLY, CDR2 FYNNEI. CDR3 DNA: TGTGCCAGCCTATGGGACGTGAACACCGGGGAGCTGTTTTTT. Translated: CASLWDVNTGELFF. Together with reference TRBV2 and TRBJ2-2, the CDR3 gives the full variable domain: EPEVTQTPSHQVTQMGQEVILRCVPISNHLYFYWYRQILGQKVEFLVSFYNNEISEKSEIFDDQFSVERPDGSNFTLKIRSTKLEDSAMYFCASLWDVNTGELFFGEGSRLTVL.

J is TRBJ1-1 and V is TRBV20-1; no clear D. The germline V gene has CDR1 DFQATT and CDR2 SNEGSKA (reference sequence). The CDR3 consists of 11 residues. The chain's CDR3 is CTAPGVAEAFF. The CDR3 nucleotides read TGCACCGCCCCGGGCGTCGCTGAAGCTTTCTTT.

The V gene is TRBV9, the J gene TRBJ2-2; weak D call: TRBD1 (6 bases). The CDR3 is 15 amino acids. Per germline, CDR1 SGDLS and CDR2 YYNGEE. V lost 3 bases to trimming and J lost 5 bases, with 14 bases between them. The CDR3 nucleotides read TGTGCCAGCAGCGCCGTCCCCCAGGGGACCGGGGAGCTGTTTTTT. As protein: CASSAVPQGTGELFF.

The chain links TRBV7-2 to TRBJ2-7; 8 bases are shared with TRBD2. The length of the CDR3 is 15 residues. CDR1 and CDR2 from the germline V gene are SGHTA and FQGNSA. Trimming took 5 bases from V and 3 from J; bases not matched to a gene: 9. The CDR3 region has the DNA TGTGCCAGCAGCCCGGGGGGGGCCTCGGGCTACGAGCAGTACTTC. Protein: CASSPGGASGYEQYF.